The clone carrying this TCR beta chain was seen only a few times. Its antigen is still unknown. TCRdb re-called the 5' RACE reads with MiXCR, one entry per CDR3 protein. The repertoire holds around 370,000 distinct CDR3 sequences, with over 20% as singletons. This entry belongs to a study of T-cell memory formation after mild COVID-19. At the level of the study: The study found TCR clusters largely donor specific.

The V segment lost 6 bases and the J segment 4 bases; nucleotides outside the gene matches: 9. CDR3 length equals 14 residues. Study outcomes and limitations: From day 15 to 85, contracting clones were balanced between CD4 and CD8, whereas later expanders leaned toward CD4+. Clones which contracted sat mainly in CM and EM if CD4+, and in EMRA if CD8+.

The source is an adult woman who had mild COVID-19 (a few samples of this study predate the infection). Cell type and time point are not known. The specimen sequenced was PBMCs or a T cell subset sorted from them (not recorded which). The rearrangement links TRBV12-3 or TRBV12-4 to TRBJ2-7; 7 bases align to TRBD1. The CDR3 sequence is CASSPTGTTYEQYF. In nucleotides, the CDR3 is TGTGCCAGCAGCCCGACAGGGACGACATACGAGCAGTACTTC.